The next 26 T cell receptor beta chains were all read from a single sample in a study of cytomegalovirus exposure and HLA in healthy donors. Researchers ran the PCR with 60 Vbeta and 13 Jbeta primers. The table came from immunoSEQ multiplex PCR; TCRdb's copy has only in-frame clones and leaves some out. This sample has 95,000 to 100,000 clones, with about four fifths found just once. Sequencing was carried out using PBMCs. These receptors were taken from a woman aged 40 to 55 in good health and CMV-seronegative.

This clone was counted a few times. The chain joins TRBV11-2 to TRBJ2-4, with TRBD2 matching 8 bases. The CDR3 runs 16 residues. Germline CDR1 is SGHAT and CDR2 is FQNNGV. V dropped 4 bases and J dropped 3; count of bases not matched to a gene: 8. CDR3 protein: CASSSGGGLVKNIQYF. The CDR3 coding sequence is TGTGCCAGCAGCTCCGGGGGGGGTCTGGTCAAAAACATTCAGTACTTC. Together with reference TRBV11-2 and TRBJ2-4, the CDR3 gives the full variable domain: EAGVAQSPRYKIIEKRQSVAFWCNPISGHATLYWYQQILGQGPKLLIQFQNNGVVDDSQLPKDRFSAERLKGVDSTLKIQPAKLEDSAVYLCASSSGGGLVKNIQYFGAGTRLSVL.

The chain joins TRBV7-2 to TRBJ2-3; 7 bases map to TRBD2. V lost 2 bases to trimming and J lost 1 base; unmatched junction nucleotides: 6. This CDR3 is 16 amino acids long. Germline CDR1 is SGHTA and CDR2 is FQGNSA. CDR3 coding DNA: TGTGCCAGCAGCTTATCTTCGGCGGGGGGCACAGATACGCAGTATTTT. Protein: CASSLSSAGGTDTQYF.

The chain is built from TRBV7-2 and TRBJ1-5; 7 nucleotides match TRBD1. V lost 1 base, J lost 7 bases, and 1 base stayed unmatched. The CDR3 spans 13 residues. CDR1 is SGHTA, CDR2 FQGNSA, per germline. CDR3 protein: CASSLVGGQPQHF. DNA of the CDR3: TGTGCCAGCAGCTTAGTAGGGGGCCAGCCCCAGCATTTT. Combining the CDR3 with reference TRBV7-2 and TRBJ1-5 gives the whole variable domain GAGVSQSPSNKVTEKGKDVELRCDPISGHTALYWYRQSLGQGLEFLIYFQGNSAPDKSGLPSDRFSAERTGGSVSTLTIQRTQQEDSAVYLCASSLVGGQPQHFGDGTRLSIL.

The rearrangement joins TRBV18 to TRBJ2-2; no clear D. Germline CDR1 is KGHSH and CDR2 is LQKENI. The CDR3 is 16 residues long. Trimming took off 2 bases at V and 1 base at J, with 11 bases between the two ends. Here the CDR3 DNA reads TGTGCCAGCTCACCAAGGTTGGCAGGGAACACCGGGGAGCTGTTTTTT. Residues: CASSPRLAGNTGELFF.

The CDR3 bases are TGTGCCAGCACATCGGGGGGACAGGGGACCAGGCCCCAGCATTTT. It codes for CASTSGGQGTRPQHF. This chain links TRBV28 with TRBJ1-5; 10 nucleotides line up with TRBD1. Germline trimming cut 7 bases from V and 9 bases from J; bases unmatched to any gene: 12. The germline V gene encodes CDR1 MDHEN and CDR2 SYDVKM. The CDR3 is 15 residues long.

The chain employs TRBV10-3 and TRBJ1-1; TRBD1 is a possible D gene (5 bases). The CDR3 contains 12 residues. Trimming took 8 bases from V and 5 from J, leaving 12 bases between them. In germline, CDR1 is ENHRY, CDR2 SYGVKD. The CDR3 DNA sequence: TGTGCCATCGGCCAGGGTGGGACTGAAGCTTTCTTT. This encodes CAIGQGGTEAFF.

The genes are TRBV9 and TRBJ2-5; 7 bases are a match to TRBD1. Germline lookup yields CDR1 SGDLS and CDR2 YYNGEE. The CDR3 runs 15 residues. The V gene end was trimmed by 3 bases and the J gene end by 4 bases; junction bases not matched to a gene: 9. The CDR3 DNA is TGTGCCAGCAGCGGATTAGGGGGCCGAGGAGAGACCCAGTACTTC. This codes for CASSGLGGRGETQYF.

This clone was observed once. CDR3 bases: TGTGCCAGTAGTATAAAGCCTAGCGGGAGCCACGAGCAGTACTTC. This encodes CASSIKPSGSHEQYF. The chain combines TRBV19 with TRBJ2-5, with TRBD2 matching 10 bases. TRBJ2-7 matches the DNA end more closely, so the J call is doubtful. The CDR3 spans 15 residues. From germline, CDR1 is LNHDA and CDR2 SQIVND (reference sequence).

This rearrangement joins TRBV6-1 to TRBJ2-7; 11 bases agree with TRBD1. V was pared by 1 base and J by 4 bases, with 3 bases of the junction left unmatched. From germline, CDR1 is MNHNS and CDR2 SASEGT. The CDR3 totals 15 residues. CDR3 residues: CASSEGDRGLYEQYF. Written as DNA, the CDR3 is TGTGCCAGCAGTGAAGGGGACAGGGGGTTGTACGAGCAGTACTTC.

This clone was seen a handful of times. V gene TRBV19 combines with J gene TRBJ2-5; TRBD1 is a possible D gene (6 bases). Germline V CDR1 and CDR2: LNHDA, SQIVND (reference sequence). The CDR3 has 14 amino acids. V lost 1 base and J 5 bases, leaving 11 bases between the germline ends. The CDR3 sequence: CASSIGGGRETQYF. For the CDR3, the DNA is TGTGCCAGTAGTATAGGAGGGGGTAGGGAGACCCAGTACTTC.

The chain combines TRBV5-8 with TRBJ1-6; D is possibly TRBD1 (5 bases). Germline V gene data show CDR1 as SGHTS and CDR2 as YDEGEE. Trimming removed 7 bases at V and 0 bases at J, with 14 bases between. The CDR3 is made up of 16 amino acids. CDR3 coding DNA: TGTGCCAGCGAAACCCGACAGAGCTCCTATAATTCACCCCTCCACTTT. It is translated as CASETRQSSYNSPLHF.

The chain carries TRBV27 and TRBJ1-2; D possibly corresponds to TRBD1 (6 bases). V was clipped by 6 bases and J by 1 base, with 12 bases between them. Germline V lookup: CDR1 MNHEY, CDR2 SMNVEV (reference sequence). CDR3 length equals 14 residues. CDR3 sequence reads: CASRTLDSNYGYTF. CDR3 DNA sequence: TGTGCCAGCAGGACCCTGGACAGTAACTATGGCTACACCTTC.

The rearrangement uses TRBV29-1 and TRBJ2-3; TRBD2 is a possible D gene (6 bases). V lost 8 bases, J lost 2 bases, and 20 bases lay in between. The CDR3 spans 15 residues. The germline CDR1 and CDR2 sequences are SQVTM and ANQGSEA. The CDR3 nucleotides are TGCAGCCTACTCATCGGTGGAGGGGACACAGATACGCAGTATTTT. Protein: CSLLIGGGDTDTQYF.

This chain links TRBV14 with TRBJ2-5; tentatively, D is TRBD2 (6 bases). With 0 bases removed from V and 6 bases from J, the gap between germline ends came to 20 bases. The CDR3 has 17 residues. Looked up from germline, CDR1 is SGHDN and CDR2 is FVKESK. CDR3 DNA sequence: TGTGCCAGCAGCCAAGAGACCCTACCGGGAGAGCTGCAGACCCAGTACTTC. It encodes CASSQETLPGELQTQYF.

The gene calls are TRBV7-2 and TRBJ2-3, with 8 bases lining up with TRBD2. Germline values: CDR1 SGHTA, CDR2 FQGNSA. Germline trimming cut 2 bases from V and 4 bases from J; bases unmatched to any gene: 11. There are 17 residues in the CDR3. CDR3 in amino acids: CASSLRSSGSVADTQYF. CDR3 DNA sequence: TGTGCCAGCAGCTTACGGTCGAGCGGGAGCGTGGCAGATACGCAGTATTTT.

This clone appeared once. The chain carries TRBV9 and TRBJ2-2, with TRBD1 matching 12 bases. Germline CDR1 SGDLS, CDR2 YYNGEE. The CDR3 has 15 residues. V was clipped by 2 bases and J by 10 bases; unmatched bases: 6. The CDR3 bases are TGTGCCAGCAGCGTCCGGGACAGGGGGCCGCCGGAGCTGTTTTTT. Amino acid sequence: CASSVRDRGPPELFF.

A single count supports this clone. The rearrangement uses TRBV18 and TRBJ1-2; the D gene is possibly TRBD1 (5 bases). V was shortened by 1 base and J by 8 bases, with 14 bases between the two germline ends. Germline V lookup: CDR1 KGHSH, CDR2 LQKENI. CDR3 length: 14 amino acids. CDR3 sequence (DNA): TGTGCCAGCTCACCACGGACATCCCCAAGGGGCTACACCTTC. It codes for CASSPRTSPRGYTF.

This chain's CDR3 is CASSQEDRVSDTQYF. CDR3 nucleotides: TGCGCCAGCAGCCAAGAGGACAGAGTATCCGATACGCAGTATTTT. This chain uses TRBV4-3 with TRBJ2-3, with D possibly TRBD1 on 6 matching bases. The V and J ends lost 0 bases and 6 bases respectively, with 13 bases between them. This CDR3 is built from 15 residues. Per the germline V gene, CDR1 is LGHNA and CDR2 is YSLEER.

This clone has just a few counts. The chain couples TRBV30 to TRBJ1-6; D is unresolved. V lost 1 base and J 8 bases, leaving 6 bases between the germline ends. The length of the CDR3 is 12 residues. Germline CDR1 GTSNPN, CDR2 SVGIG (reference sequence). CDR3 bases: TGTGCCTGGAGTGCTGTTCATTCACCCCTCCACTTT. It translates to CAWSAVHSPLHF.

The rearrangement links TRBV7-8 to TRBJ2-1; possibly TRBD1 for D (7 bases). V gave up 4 bases and J gave up 3 bases, with 22 bases separating them. The CDR3 totals 18 residues. Germline CDR1 is SGHVS and CDR2 is FQNEAQ. CDR3 in amino acids: CASSSHDWRGRYYNEQFF. The CDR3 DNA sequence: TGTGCCAGCAGCTCCCATGATTGGAGGGGGCGATACTACAATGAGCAGTTCTTC.

The chain carries TRBV7-2 and TRBJ2-3, with 11 bases that match TRBD2. V shed 5 bases, J shed 6 bases, and the junction held 13 bases outside the gene matches. The CDR3 covers 17 residues. CDR1 SGHTA and CDR2 FQGNSA come from the germline V gene. The CDR3 region has the DNA TGTGCCAGCAGCAGTAGCGGGGGGGCCTTAGGTTGGGATACGCAGTATTTT. Its protein product is CASSSSGGALGWDTQYF.

This chain uses TRBV10-3 with TRBJ1-3, with D unresolved. The CDR3 runs to 15 residues. V lost 5 bases and J lost 2, with 13 bases in between. Germline V gene lookup returns CDR1 ENHRY and CDR2 SYGVKD. CDR3 nucleotides: TGTGCCATCAGTCTTACGACGGGAACTGGAAACACCATATATTTT. Amino acid sequence: CAISLTTGTGNTIYF.

V is TRBV7-9 and J is TRBJ2-7; perhaps TRBD1 as D (6 bases). Germline CDR1 and CDR2: SEHNR and FQNEAQ (reference sequence). V was pared by 5 bases and J by 2 bases, with 16 bases between. CDR3 size: 15 residues. CDR3 sequence: CASSRAQGSPYEQYF. For the CDR3, the DNA is TGTGCCAGCAGCCGGGCGCAGGGGAGCCCCTACGAGCAGTACTTC.

CDR3 in amino acids: CASSPSIGQGYNEQFF. The CDR3 DNA reads TGTGCCAGCAGCCCATCCATAGGACAGGGGTACAATGAGCAGTTCTTC. This chain links TRBV7-2 with TRBJ2-1; TRBD1 agrees at 9 bases. CDR1 is SGHTA, CDR2 FQGNSA, per germline. CDR3 length: 16 amino acids. Trimming took 5 bases from V and 4 from J; bases not matched to a gene: 9.

The chain links TRBV7-8 to TRBJ1-5; a weak D match, TRBD1 (5 bases). This CDR3 spans 15 amino acids. In germline, CDR1 is SGHVS, CDR2 FQNEAQ. V gave up 1 base and J gave up 6 bases, with 13 bases separating them. CDR3 bases: TGTGCCAGCAGCTTAGTTGCGGGGCGAGGTCAGCCCCAGCATTTT. Encoded protein: CASSLVAGRGQPQHF.

This rearrangement joins TRBV6-1 to TRBJ2-7; D possibly corresponds to TRBD2 (6 bases). Trimming took off 8 bases at V and 2 bases at J, with 10 bases between the two ends. CDR1 MNHNS and CDR2 SASEGT come from the germline V gene. This CDR3 is 12 amino acids long. CDR3 region: CASRDLPYEQYF. The CDR3 DNA reads as TGTGCCAGCCGGGACTTGCCCTACGAGCAGTACTTC.